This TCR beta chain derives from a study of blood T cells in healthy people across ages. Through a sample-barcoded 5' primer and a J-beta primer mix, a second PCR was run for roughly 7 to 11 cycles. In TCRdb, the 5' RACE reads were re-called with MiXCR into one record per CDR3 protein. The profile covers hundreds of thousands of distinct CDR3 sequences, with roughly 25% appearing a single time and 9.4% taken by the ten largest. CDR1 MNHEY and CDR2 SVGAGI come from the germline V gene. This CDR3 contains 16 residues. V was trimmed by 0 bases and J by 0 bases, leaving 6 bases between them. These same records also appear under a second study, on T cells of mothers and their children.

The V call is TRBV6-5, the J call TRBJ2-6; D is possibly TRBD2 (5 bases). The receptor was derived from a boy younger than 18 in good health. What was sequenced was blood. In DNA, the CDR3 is TGTGCCAGCAGTTACTCGAGGGCCTCTGGGGCCAACGTCCTGACTTTC. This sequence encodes CASSYSRASGANVLTF.